Sequencing of this T cell receptor beta chain was carried out in a study of read filtering for tumor transcriptome and immune sequencing (dated by TCRdb to 2018 to 2020). In terms of the full investigation: The cohort was composed of 16 to 20 male and roughly 15 female patients, with a mean age of about 68 years and an age range of roughly 40 to 85. TCR repertoires obtained by targeted immune repertoire sequencing and by bulk whole-transcriptome sequencing performed on the same bone marrow samples were compared. TCR-region mapped reads per sample ranged from about 3.5 to 11 million with IR-seq versus only roughly 80 to 1273 with RNA-seq. One of the main goals was to work out a read-filtering strategy for immune repertoire data, in particular whether clonotypes backed by only a single read should be removed. Under revised international staging, roughly eight patients fell into R-ISS I, approximately 15 into R-ISS II and 7 into R-ISS III. After DNase treatment, whole-transcriptome libraries were prepared with the TruSeq RNA Access Library Prep Kit.

Bone marrow was sampled from every patient at the time of active disease. Ficoll-Hypaque density gradient centrifugation was used to isolate bone marrow mononuclear cells. Myeloma plasma cells were removed and CD138-negative cells were collected by negative selection after labeling with CD138 magnetic microbeads on a MACS separator. The purity of the isolated cells was checked by flow cytometry with CD138 antibodies on an Attune NxT. Total RNA was extracted with TRIzol reagent and quantified with a NanoDrop spectrophotometer. Paired RNA-seq and IR-seq were performed on each patient's CD138-negative bone marrow sample. The Immunoverse kit was used to build TCR libraries from roughly 370 ng RNA, with molecular barcoded adaptors covering alpha/delta and beta/gamma chains. TCR library preparation was performed with the same RNA that was used for transcriptome sequencing. Sequencing of TCR libraries was carried out on an Illumina HiSeq 4000 with 2 x 150 cycles. As for how the authors treated the data: Using MiXCR, which included quality filtering and error correction, TCR reads were aligned to human V, D, J and C references and then assembled into CDR3 clonotypes. The tcR package in R was used to analyze clonotype counts and gene usage diversity. Raw mapping reads were checked after the RNA-seq reads had been mapped by STAR aligner version 2.5.3a onto the human GRCh37 genome. To test the effect of sequencing depth on detected clonotypes, IR-seq fastq files were randomly downsampled using Seqtk 1.3. Using fastp trimming at Q25 and MiXCR clonotype assembly, TCRdb reanalyzed the public sequencing data and kept in-frame beta chains. Duplicate CDR3 protein sequences are folded into a single record with the most common DNA and genes. These V and J calls originate from TCRdb's pipeline instead of the authors' own analysis. The table for this sample lists 40,000 or so distinct CDR3 sequences; roughly 13% of them were counted only once. Of the sample, around 6.5% is held by the ten largest clones.

This clonotype appeared many times. The specificity of this receptor is unknown. Per-nucleotide qualities are absent, and no much larger clonotype sits a single base away. The paper's findings and limits, for the study overall: The sorted CD138-negative fraction was not purified T cells but a mixed bone marrow immune population. In IR-seq, around 80% of clonotypes but about 4% of total reads were represented by single-read clonotypes, whereas in RNA-seq, around 75% of clonotypes and almost 45% of reads were represented by single-read clonotypes. The correlation between IR-seq and RNA-seq shared clonotype proportions was increased by removal of single-read clonotypes. Clonotypes were captured by IR-seq at much higher depth and more reliably than by RNA-seq, and smaller IR-seq throughput was sufficient for identification of most shared clonotypes.

This receptor was identified in a donor aged 40 or over with multiple myeloma. The specimen sequenced was a population of CD138-negative cells sorted from bone marrow. Per the publication, the cell subset or site label means: bone marrow mononuclear cells depleted of CD138+ plasma/myeloma cells by negative magnetic selection.

The CDR3 loop reads CASSPRQGNNEQFF. The DNA sequence is TGTGCCAGCTCACCACGACAGGGGAACAATGAGCAGTTCTTC. The sequence links TRBV18 to TRBJ2-1; 8 central bases correspond to TRBD1. The CDR3 starts with the cysteine, ends with the phenylalanine, and has 14 residues. The DNA shown is the 42-base CDR3, in frame from base 1. V ends up 1 base short and J 5 bases short, with an unmatched junction base count of 1. The germline V gene encodes CDR1 KGHSH and CDR2 LQKENI.